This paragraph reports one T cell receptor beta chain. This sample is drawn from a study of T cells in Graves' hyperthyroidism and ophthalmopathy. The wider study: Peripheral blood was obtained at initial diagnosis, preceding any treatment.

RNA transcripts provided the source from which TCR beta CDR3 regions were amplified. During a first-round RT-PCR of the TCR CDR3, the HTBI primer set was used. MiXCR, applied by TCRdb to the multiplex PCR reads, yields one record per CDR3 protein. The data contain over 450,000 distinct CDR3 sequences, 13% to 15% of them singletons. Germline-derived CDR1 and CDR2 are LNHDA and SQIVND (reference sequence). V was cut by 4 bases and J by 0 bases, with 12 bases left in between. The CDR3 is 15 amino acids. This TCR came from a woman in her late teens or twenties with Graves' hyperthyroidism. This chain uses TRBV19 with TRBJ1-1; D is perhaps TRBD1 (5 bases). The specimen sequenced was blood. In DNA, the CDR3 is TGTGCCAGTAGTACCAGGGAGGGACTGAACACTGAAGCTTTCTTT. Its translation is CASSTREGLNTEAFF.